This TCR beta chain is from a study of CXCR3-negative and CXCR3-positive naive CD8 T cells. The CDR3 sequence is 16 residues long. The germline V gene encodes CDR1 SGHVS and CDR2 FQNEAQ. All TRB cDNA libraries came from 5' RACE performed with UMI labels. Using the 5' RACE reads, TCRdb records one entry per CDR3 protein without DNA. Its table lists 70,000 to 100,000 distinct CDR3 sequences. CD45RO-CCR7+CD27+CD95- was the phenotype of naive CD8+ T cells. The rearrangement joins TRBV7-8 to TRBJ2-1; absent DNA, TCRdb's TRBD1 call cannot be checked. The sequence was collected from a human donor in good health. Some clones in this sample may be carry-over from other donors' samples. Sequencing used naive CXCR3- CD8+ T cells from blood. This sample's subset: CD45RO-CCR7+CD27+CD95- naive CD8+ T cells lacking CXCR3 (TNR3-). Here the CDR3 reads CASSLVNGKVGNEQFF.